This is a list of T cell receptor beta chains from one sample in a study of blood T cell repertoires in COVID-19. Profiled with immunoSEQ multiplex PCR; TCRdb holds only in-frame clones, not every one. This sample yields 150,000 to 200,000 clones, of which roughly 89% are seen a single time; about 7% belongs to the top ten. The sample consisted of peripheral blood. Every receptor here comes from a man aged 40-50 years with acute or convalescent COVID-19. CDR3s leave out the opening cysteine and the closing phenylalanine or tryptophan. The order of the fields is D gene, V gene, J gene, CDR3 protein. A D gene is named only where the DNA matches it firmly.

D gene: .
V gene: TRBV18
J gene: TRBJ1-3
CDR3 protein: TSSPLGGTSGNTIY

D gene: .
V gene: TRBV5-4
J gene: TRBJ1-2
CDR3 protein: ASSLGQDYGYT

D gene: .
V gene: TRBV14
J gene: TRBJ1-2
CDR3 protein: ASSQEIPGLDYGYT

D gene: TRBD1
V gene: TRBV2
J gene: TRBJ1-5
CDR3 protein: ASDFGQGDVPQH

D gene: TRBD1
V gene: TRBV12-3/TRBV12-4
J gene: TRBJ1-5
CDR3 protein: ASSWDSGQPQH

D gene: .
V gene: TRBV7-9
J gene: TRBJ1-4
CDR3 protein: ASTPVANEKLF

D gene: TRBD2
V gene: TRBV5-6
J gene: TRBJ2-3
CDR3 protein: ASSLALAGGYTDTQY

D gene: TRBD2
V gene: TRBV2
J gene: TRBJ2-3
CDR3 protein: ASSEAGRGTSGVDTQY

D gene: .
V gene: TRBV10-3
J gene: TRBJ1-1
CDR3 protein: AISDDRLVHTEAF

D gene: .
V gene: TRBV5-5
J gene: TRBJ2-7
CDR3 protein: ASSLAAGYEQY

D gene: .
V gene: TRBV5-5
J gene: TRBJ1-1
CDR3 protein: ASSLAPGTNTEAF

D gene: .
V gene: TRBV29-1
J gene: TRBJ1-2
CDR3 protein: SVYRAGAYGYT

D gene: .
V gene: TRBV4-3
J gene: TRBJ1-1
CDR3 protein: ASSPQGQPNTEAF

D gene: .
V gene: TRBV2
J gene: TRBJ1-2
CDR3 protein: ASSDQGVPYGYT

D gene: TRBD1
V gene: TRBV5-1
J gene: TRBJ1-2
CDR3 protein: ASSRDSGNYGYT

D gene: .
V gene: TRBV6-1
J gene: TRBJ1-2
CDR3 protein: ASSEAQRGGYT

D gene: .
V gene: TRBV12-3/TRBV12-4
J gene: TRBJ1-2
CDR3 protein: ASSIAGPYGYT

D gene: .
V gene: TRBV6-2/TRBV6-3
J gene: TRBJ1-2
CDR3 protein: ASSSPRQDIYGYT

D gene: TRBD1
V gene: TRBV9
J gene: TRBJ2-3
CDR3 protein: ASSAHPGQGSTDTQY

D gene: .
V gene: TRBV2
J gene: TRBJ1-6
CDR3 protein: ASTWEGGNSPLH

D gene: TRBD1
V gene: TRBV5-1
J gene: TRBJ1-1
CDR3 protein: ASSPNRGRTEAF

D gene: .
V gene: TRBV3-1/TRBV3-2
J gene: TRBJ2-1
CDR3 protein: ASSLQSSYNEQF

D gene: .
V gene: TRBV29-1
J gene: TRBJ1-5
CDR3 protein: SVVGDSNQPQH

D gene: .
V gene: TRBV18
J gene: TRBJ1-3
CDR3 protein: ASSPASGGSGNTIY

D gene: .
V gene: TRBV13
J gene: TRBJ1-4
CDR3 protein: ASSARRGEKLF

D gene: .
V gene: TRBV6-6
J gene: TRBJ2-7
CDR3 protein: ASSYWGVDEQY